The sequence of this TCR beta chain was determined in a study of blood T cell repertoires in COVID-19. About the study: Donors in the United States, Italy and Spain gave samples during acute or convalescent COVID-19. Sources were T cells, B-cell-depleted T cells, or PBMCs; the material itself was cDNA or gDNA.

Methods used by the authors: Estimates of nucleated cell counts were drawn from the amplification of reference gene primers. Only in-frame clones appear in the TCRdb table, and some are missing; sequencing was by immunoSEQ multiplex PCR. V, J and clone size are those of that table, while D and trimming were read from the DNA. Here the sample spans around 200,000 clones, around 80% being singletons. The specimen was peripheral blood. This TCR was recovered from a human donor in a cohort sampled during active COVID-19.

CDR3 sequence: CASSLNRGQETQYF. Here the CDR3 DNA reads TGTGCCAGCTCACTCAACAGGGGTCAAGAGACCCAGTACTTC. The chain combines TRBV18 with TRBJ2-5; 7 bases align to TRBD1. This CDR3 has 14 amino acids. Trimming took 4 bases from V and 2 from J; bases not matched to a gene: 4. Per germline, CDR1 KGHSH and CDR2 LQKENI.